Below, 32 T cell receptor beta chains from the same sample are listed, as sequenced in a study of tumor-infiltrating lymphocytes in primary liver carcinoma. The investigators made TCR beta cDNA from approximately 0.5 ug total RNA, using a constant-region primer. Slightly modified ARM-PCR, run as three nested multiplex PCR rounds, produced the TCR beta libraries. TRBV1-TRBV30 forward and Cbeta reverse primers drove the first two approximately 10-cycle rounds. One entry per CDR3 protein results from TCRdb running MiXCR on the multiplex PCR reads. The table records approximately 320,000 distinct CDR3 sequences, 58% of them present only once. Germline DNA was also extracted, and blood RNA derived from unsorted whole blood. Material: peripheral blood. These receptors originate from a woman aged 25-40 years with primary liver carcinoma and hepatitis B virus infection.

This clonotype showed up many times. The chain uses TRBV12-3 or TRBV12-4 and TRBJ2-3; tentatively, D is TRBD2 (6 bases). This CDR3 is 15 amino acids long. V was shortened by 5 bases and J by 3 bases, with 15 bases between the two germline ends. CDR3 bases: TGTGCCAGCAGTCTTCCGGGAGACCCAACAGATACGCAGTATTTT. It codes for CASSLPGDPTDTQYF.

A remark on this clonotype: A read error may account for a junction end that differs from germline. The chain employs TRBV11-3 and TRBJ1-2, with D tentatively TRBD1 (5 bases). Germline V lookup: CDR1 SGHNT, CDR2 YENEEA. The CDR3 covers 12 residues. Here the CDR3 DNA reads TGTGTCAGCAGCTCAGGGAGTCATGGCTGCACCTTC. The encoded protein is CVSSSGSHGCTF. Supplemented by reference TRBV11-3 and TRBJ1-2, the full variable domain reads EAGVVQSPRYKIIEKKQPVAFWCNPISGHNTLYWYLQNLGQGPELLIRYENEEAVDDSQLPKDRFSAERLKGVDSTLKIQPAELGDSAVYLCVSSSGSHGCTFGSGTRLTVV.

As for this clonotype: At one boundary the junction diverges from the germline segment, which might be a read error. This rearrangement joins TRBV7-8 to TRBJ2-2; TRBD2 agrees at 7 bases. This CDR3 is 19 amino acids long. Germline CDR1 SGHVS, CDR2 FQNEAQ. The CDR3 sequence is CAGSLRAIWLADRTGELFF. For the CDR3, the DNA is TGTGCCGGCAGCTTACGGGCTATATGGCTAGCGGATAGGACCGGGGAGCTGTTTTTT.

The chain has TRBV28 and TRBJ1-3; D is possibly TRBD1 (6 bases). V was cut by 4 bases and J by 0 bases, with 13 bases left in between. The CDR3 consists of 16 residues. Looked up from germline, CDR1 is MDHEN and CDR2 is SYDVKM. CDR3 sequence (DNA): TGTGCCAGCAGTTCTCCAGGGGCCTCCTCTGGAAACACCATATATTTT. It specifies CASSSPGASSGNTIYF.

Note on this clonotype: Because it lacks the conserved phenylalanine or tryptophan at the end, this CDR3 is likely a read error. The rearrangement joins TRBV4-1 to TRBJ2-1; a possible D gene is TRBD2 (6 bases). The ends were cut back, 0 bases at V and 1 base at J, with 7 bases in the middle. The CDR3 length is 15 residues. The germline V gene has CDR1 MGHRA and CDR2 YSYEKL. The CDR3 loop reads CASSQEGRSYNEQFL. CDR3 coding DNA: TGCGCCAGCAGCCAAGAGGGGAGGTCCTACAATGAGCAGTTCTTA.

As for this clonotype: An end of the junction does not agree with germline; a read error may underlie this. The V gene is TRBV12-3 or TRBV12-4, the J gene TRBJ2-7, with D perhaps assigned TRBD1 or TRBD2 (5 bases each). This CDR3 is 12 amino acids long. The CDR3 sequence: CAISRDGYEQYF. In DNA, the CDR3 is TGTGCCATCAGTCGGGACGGCTACGAGCAGTACTTC.

As for this clonotype: A read error may account for a junction end that differs from germline. V usage is TRBV28 and J usage is TRBJ2-3; no clear D. The CDR3 is made up of 13 amino acids. CDR1 is MDHEN and CDR2 is SYDVKM in the germline V gene. The CDR3 loop is CVSSFNSADTQYF. The CDR3 nucleotides are TGTGTCAGCAGTTTTAACAGCGCTGATACGCAGTATTTT.

On this clonotype itself: A read error may be the cause here, since a much bigger clone is one base away. This chain links TRBV12-3 or TRBV12-4 with TRBJ2-5; D gene uncertain. The CDR3 runs to 14 residues. With 6 bases removed from V and 4 bases from J, the gap between germline ends came to 15 bases. CDR3 in amino acids: CASSASTVGETQYF. CDR3 DNA: TGTGCCAGCAGCGCCTCGACGGTTGGAGAGACCCAGTACTTC.

J is TRBJ1-4 and V is TRBV12-3 or TRBV12-4; no definite D call. The CDR3 covers 14 residues. V shed 3 bases and J shed 7 bases, with 12 bases lying between them. The CDR3 protein is CASSFRPPGEKLFF. As DNA, the CDR3 is TGTGCCAGCAGTTTTAGACCACCGGGTGAAAAACTGTTTTTT.

Concerning this clonotype itself: This may arise from a read error, as a much more abundant clone is one base away. The chain employs TRBV12-3 or TRBV12-4 and TRBJ1-5; D might be TRBD1 (5 bases). This CDR3 has 15 amino acids. The CDR3 bases are TGTGTCAGCAGTTTAGCGGGGGGTAGCAATCAGCCCCAGCATTTT. Translated: CVSSLAGGSNQPQHF.

The chain employs TRBV24-1 and TRBJ2-3; TRBD1 agrees at 8 bases. The J segment lost 0 bases and the V segment lost 3 bases, leaving 4 bases of the junction unmatched. Per germline, CDR1 KGHDR and CDR2 SFDVKD. There are 16 residues in the CDR3. CDR3 in amino acids: CATSDAGQGSTDTQYF. In DNA form, the CDR3 reads TGTGCCACCAGTGATGCCGGACAGGGAAGCACAGATACGCAGTATTTT.

This clonotype was counted only a few times. The J gene is TRBJ2-7, the V gene TRBV6-5; maybe TRBD2 (6 bases). Deletions cut 7 bases from V and 7 bases from J, with 14 bases between. In germline, CDR1 is MNHEY, CDR2 SVGAGI. The CDR3 is 12 residues long. The CDR3 nucleotides read TGTGCCAGCACTTCGGGAGTAGGGGAGCAGTACTTC. This gives the protein CASTSGVGEQYF.

Remarks on this clonotype: A read error is possible here, since a much larger clone lies one base away. Here the CDR3 omits its conserved ending phenylalanine or tryptophan, so a read error is the likely source. The chain has TRBV11-2 and TRBJ2-7; D remains ambiguous. Trimming left V 1 base short and J 3 bases short, with 10 bases between. Germline CDR1 is SGHAT and CDR2 is FQNNGV. The CDR3 extends over 14 amino acids. The CDR3 nucleotides read TGTGCCAGCAGCTTAGGTGAGCGCTACTACGAGCAGTACTCC. Translating it yields CASSLGERYYEQYS.

This clonotype was counted only a few times. The chain couples TRBV6-1 to TRBJ2-1; tentative D call: TRBD2 (6 bases). CDR1 is MNHNS and CDR2 is SASEGT in the germline V gene. V was trimmed by 6 bases and J by 7 bases, leaving 19 bases between them. The CDR3 is 15 residues long. CDR3 bases: TGTGCCAGCAGCCAGACTAGGGTCACGTCAAATGAGCAGTTCTTC. Translated: CASSQTRVTSNEQFF.

The rearrangement links TRBV5-1 to TRBJ2-2, with a possible D match to TRBD2 (5 bases). Trimming removed 0 bases at V and 9 bases at J, with 6 bases between. The germline V gene encodes CDR1 SGHRS and CDR2 YFSETQ. The CDR3 is 12 amino acids. CDR3: CASSLDGRELFF. For the CDR3, the DNA is TGCGCCAGCAGCTTGGACGGGAGGGAGCTGTTTTTT. Based on the CDR3 plus reference TRBV5-1 and TRBJ2-2, the full variable domain is KAGVTQTPRYLIKTRGQQVTLSCSPISGHRSVSWYQQTPGQGLQFLFEYFSETQRNKGNFPGRFSGRQFSNSRSEMNVSTLELGDSALYLCASSLDGRELFFGEGSRLTVL.

As regards this clonotype: This clone may be a read error of a much larger clone one base away. The chain couples TRBV13 to TRBJ2-5, with TRBD2 matching over 7 bases. This CDR3 has 14 residues. Per the germline V gene, CDR1 is PRHDT and CDR2 is FYEKMQ (reference sequence). The trim removed 1 base at V and 13 bases at J, leaving 12 bases unmatched. The CDR3 protein is CASSLATGGESPYF. As DNA, the CDR3 is TGTGCCAGCAGCTTAGCGACGGGAGGTGAGAGTCCGTACTTC.

V usage is TRBV28 and J usage is TRBJ2-5; 9 nucleotides agree with TRBD1. The CDR3 sequence is 18 residues long. CDR1 MDHEN and CDR2 SYDVKM come from the germline V gene. V trimming: 6 bases; J trimming: 4 bases; junction bases outside the gene matches: 18. CDR3 sequence reads: CASSRTRGQGKGAETQYF. In DNA, the CDR3 is TGTGCCAGCAGCCGAACTAGAGGACAGGGGAAGGGTGCAGAGACCCAGTACTTC.

About this clonotype: Given a much more abundant clone one base away, this may be a read error. The chain couples TRBV29-1 to TRBJ1-5; D is possibly TRBD2 (5 bases). The end of the DNA fits TRBJ2-3 better, so the J call may be wrong. CDR1 and CDR2 from the germline V gene are SQVTM and ANQGSEA. The CDR3 runs to 13 residues. The CDR3 DNA sequence: TGCAGCGTTGGAGGGAGAAGCAATCAGCCCCAGTATTTT. Encoded protein: CSVGGRSNQPQYF.

This chain connects TRBV11-2 to TRBJ2-7; D is perhaps TRBD2 (6 bases). V lost 0 bases, J lost 11 bases, and 20 bases lay in between. Germline lookup yields CDR1 SGHAT and CDR2 FQNNGV. This CDR3 region has 15 residues. Here the CDR3 DNA reads TGTGCCAGCAGCTTAGAGGGAAGTGGTTGCGGGGAGGAGTACTTC. This codes for CASSLEGSGCGEEYF.

This clonotype was observed once. The chain carries TRBV14 and TRBJ1-5, with D unresolved. Trimming cost V 4 bases and J 4 bases, with 11 bases left between them. Germline-derived CDR1 and CDR2 are SGHDN and FVKESK. The CDR3 runs 14 residues. The CDR3 sequence: CASSRGGTNQPQHF. For the CDR3, the DNA is TGTGCCAGCAGCCGAGGTGGCACGAATCAGCCCCAGCATTTT.

A remark on this clonotype: A junction end diverges from the germline sequence, so it may reflect a read error. The rearrangement joins TRBV11-2 to TRBJ2-3; D may match TRBD1 or TRBD2 (6 bases each). CDR3 length: 16 residues. Germline loops: CDR1 SGHAT, CDR2 FQNNGV. CDR3 coding DNA: TGCGCCGGCAGCTTAAGGGGGGCCCTTAGCACAGATACGCAGTATTTT. It codes for CAGSLRGALSTDTQYF.

In this sample, this clonotype turned up many times. This rearrangement joins TRBV10-2 to TRBJ1-2; D perhaps matches TRBD1 (5 bases). CDR1 is WSHSY, CDR2 SAAADI, per germline. Trimming removed 8 bases from V and 3 bases from J, with 10 bases in between. CDR3 length equals 12 residues. CDR3 region: CASLRDDYGYTF. CDR3 DNA sequence: TGCGCCAGCCTCAGGGACGACTATGGCTACACCTTC.

A word on this clonotype: At one end, the junction sequence differs from germline, possibly due to a read error. V and J are TRBV12-3 or TRBV12-4 and TRBJ2-7; no definite D call. The CDR3 covers 14 residues. CDR3 coding DNA: TGTGCCAACAGTTCCCGTGAAATGAATCCCGAGCAGTACTTC. Protein: CANSSREMNPEQYF.

This chain links TRBV6-5 with TRBJ1-2; possibly TRBD1 for D (6 bases). V gave up 6 bases and J gave up 8 bases, with 19 bases separating them. Germline V gives CDR1 MNHEY, CDR2 SVGAGI. This CDR3 contains 14 residues. CDR3 protein: CASSYSTGILGYTF. The CDR3 DNA is TGTGCCAGCAGCTATTCGACAGGCATCCTGGGCTACACCTTC.

As for this clonotype: One end of the junction fails to match germline, which may point to a read error. The J gene is TRBJ2-2, the V gene TRBV5-6, with D tentatively TRBD2 (5 bases). Germline V gene lookup returns CDR1 SGHDT and CDR2 YYEEEE. The CDR3 has 15 amino acids. The CDR3 sequence is CASTLAPIVTGELLF. The CDR3 bases are TGTGCCAGCACCTTGGCACCCATAGTCACCGGGGAGCTGCTTTTT.

Comments on this clonotype: This may come from a read error, since a much larger clone is one base off. The chain recombines TRBV6-2 or TRBV6-3 with TRBJ2-2; 10 nucleotides line up with TRBD2. V gave up 8 bases and J gave up 4 bases; unmatched junction bases: 7. Germline V lookup: CDR1 MNHEY, CDR2 SVGEGT. This CDR3 has 15 residues. CDR3 DNA: TGTGCCAGCTCCGCCGGGACTAGCGTCACCGGGGAGCTGTTTTTT. Translated: CASSAGTSVTGELFF.

V is TRBV2 and J is TRBJ2-2, with 7 bases fitting TRBD2. Germline V gene data show CDR1 as SNHLY and CDR2 as FYNNEI. There are 14 residues in the CDR3. J was trimmed by 2 bases and V by 7 bases; bases with no gene match: 4. CDR3 sequence (DNA): TGTGCCAGCACCCGAGCGGGAAACACCGGGGAGCTGTTTTTT. Its protein product is CASTRAGNTGELFF.

In its sample, this clonotype was seen many times. The rearrangement links TRBV29-1 to TRBJ2-5; 7 positions agree with TRBD2. Per germline, CDR1 SQVTM and CDR2 ANQGSEA. V shed 7 bases, J shed 2 bases, and the junction held 10 bases outside the gene matches. The CDR3 runs to 14 residues. CDR3 nucleotides: TGCAGCGCCGTCCGCCGGGGGGTTCAAGAGACCCAGTACTTC. Its translation: CSAVRRGVQETQYF.

This clonotype has more than one count but fewer than ten. It may be a read error: a sequence one base away is much more abundant. This chain links TRBV11-2 with TRBJ1-5; TRBD1 matches 12 bases. CDR1 is SGHAT, CDR2 FQNNGV, per germline. CDR3 length: 17 residues. The CDR3 loop reads CANSLGTGGLGSKPQHF. The CDR3 DNA follows: TGTGCCAACAGCTTAGGGACAGGGGGCCTTGGAAGTAAGCCCCAGCATTTT.

The chain recombines TRBV30 with TRBJ2-7, with D perhaps TRBD2 (6 bases). This CDR3 is built from 13 residues. With 3 bases removed from V and 4 bases from J, the gap between germline ends came to 13 bases. CDR1 and CDR2 from the germline V gene are GTSNPN and SVGIG (reference sequence). The CDR3 DNA follows: TGTGCCTGGAGGGCTAGCGTTCCTTACGAGCAGTACTTC. Translated, it gives CAWRASVPYEQYF.

This clonotype was observed a single time. This may come from a read error, since a much larger clone is one base off. The rearrangement links TRBV29-1 to TRBJ2-2; possibly TRBD1 for D (6 bases). The CDR3 is made up of 12 amino acids. CDR1 and CDR2 (germline): SQVTM, ANQGSEA. The CDR3: CSVDRGAGEPFF. In DNA, the CDR3 is TGCAGCGTTGACAGGGGAGCCGGGGAGCCGTTTTTT.

This chain joins TRBV5-4 and TRBJ2-7; D unresolved. With 2 bases removed from V and 0 bases from J, the gap between germline ends came to 12 bases. Germline CDR1 SGHNT, CDR2 YYREEE (reference sequence). The CDR3 has 15 residues. For the CDR3, the DNA is TGTGCCAGCAGCTTCGGGCCACGAGGCTCCTACGAGCAGTACTTC. Protein sequence: CASSFGPRGSYEQYF.